This T cell receptor (beta chain) derives from a study of response to subunit inactivated influenza vaccine. The V end was cut by 1 base, the J end by 7 bases, with 17 bases between. The CDR3 has 15 residues. Germline V gives CDR1 SGHRS, CDR2 YFSETQ. TCRdb re-called the RT-PCR reads through MiXCR, storing one row per CDR3 protein. The sample lists hundreds of thousands of distinct CDR3 sequences, approximately 15% seen once, with 6% to 9.5% in the top ten. The TCR originated in a man aged 45-65 years who received an inactivated influenza vaccine. This sequence joins TRBV5-1 and TRBJ2-5; the D gene is possibly TRBD1 (5 bases). The sample here was PBMCs from blood, taken approximately 15 days before vaccination. Written as DNA, the CDR3 is TGCGCCAGCAGCTTGTCCCCAGGGAATGCAATGACCCAGTACTTC. Protein: CASSLSPGNAMTQYF.